The entry that follows covers one T cell receptor beta chain sequence. The CDR3 is 14 amino acids. The V segment lost 4 bases and the J segment 5 bases; nucleotides outside the gene matches: 7. Germline-derived CDR1 and CDR2 are SGHRS and YFSETQ. The authors' processing: Estimated nucleated cell counts came from reference gene primer amplification. Here immunoSEQ multiplex PCR was the method, and the copy in TCRdb shows in-frame clones only, minus some. The V and J calls and the clone size are those of that table, but D and trimming were determined from the DNA. Here the sample spans approximately 260,000 clones, more than 75% being singletons. The data belong to a study of blood T cell repertoires in COVID-19. Study as a whole: Collection of acute and convalescent COVID-19 samples took place in the United States, Italy and Spain. In each case, the material was cDNA or gDNA derived from T cells, B-cell-depleted T cells, or PBMCs.

This TCR came from a woman aged 60-75 years with active or convalescent COVID-19. The genes are TRBV5-1 and TRBJ2-5; TRBD2 aligns across 8 bases. The sample comprised peripheral blood. CDR3 nucleotide sequence: TGCGCCAGCAGCCCCTCCGGCGGGGGGGAGACCCAGTACTTC. This gives the protein CASSPSGGGETQYF.